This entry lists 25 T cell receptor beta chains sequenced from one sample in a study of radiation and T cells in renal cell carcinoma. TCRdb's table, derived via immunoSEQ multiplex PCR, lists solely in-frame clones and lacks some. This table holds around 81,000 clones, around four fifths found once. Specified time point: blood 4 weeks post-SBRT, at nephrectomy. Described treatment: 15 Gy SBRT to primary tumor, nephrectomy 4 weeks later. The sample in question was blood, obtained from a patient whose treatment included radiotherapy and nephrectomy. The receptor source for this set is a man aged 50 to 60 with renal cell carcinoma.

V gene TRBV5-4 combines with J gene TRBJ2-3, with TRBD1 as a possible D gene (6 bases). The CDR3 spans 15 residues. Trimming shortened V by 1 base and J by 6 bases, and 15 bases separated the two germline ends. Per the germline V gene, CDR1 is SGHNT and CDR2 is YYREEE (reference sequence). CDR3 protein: CASSLPGDMADTQYF. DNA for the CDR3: TGTGCCAGCAGCTTGCCCGGGGACATGGCGGATACGCAGTATTTT.

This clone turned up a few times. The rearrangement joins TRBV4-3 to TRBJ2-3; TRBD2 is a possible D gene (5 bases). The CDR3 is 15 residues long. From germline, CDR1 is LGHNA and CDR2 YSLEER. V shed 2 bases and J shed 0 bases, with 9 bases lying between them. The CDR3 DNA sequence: TGCGCCAGCAGCCAACGAGGGCACAGCACAGATACGCAGTATTTT. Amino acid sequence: CASSQRGHSTDTQYF.

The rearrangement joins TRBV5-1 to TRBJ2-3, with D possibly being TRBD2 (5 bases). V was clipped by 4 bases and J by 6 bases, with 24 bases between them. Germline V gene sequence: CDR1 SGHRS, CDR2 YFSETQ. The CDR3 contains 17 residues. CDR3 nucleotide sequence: TGCGCCAGCAGCCCCCAAGACTATGTAGGTGGAGGTGATACGCAGTATTTT. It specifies CASSPQDYVGGGDTQYF. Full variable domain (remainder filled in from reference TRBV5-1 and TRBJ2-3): KAGVTQTPRYLIKTRGQQVTLSCSPISGHRSVSWYQQTPGQGLQFLFEYFSETQRNKGNFPGRFSGRQFSNSRSEMNVSTLELGDSALYLCASSPQDYVGGGDTQYFGPGTRLTVL.

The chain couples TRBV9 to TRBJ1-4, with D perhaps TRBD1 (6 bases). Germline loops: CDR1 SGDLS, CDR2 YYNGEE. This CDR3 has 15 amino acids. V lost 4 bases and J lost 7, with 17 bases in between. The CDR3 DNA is TGTGCCAGCAGCCTTGCGGGAGGCAGGGGTGAAAAACTGTTTTTT. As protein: CASSLAGGRGEKLFF.

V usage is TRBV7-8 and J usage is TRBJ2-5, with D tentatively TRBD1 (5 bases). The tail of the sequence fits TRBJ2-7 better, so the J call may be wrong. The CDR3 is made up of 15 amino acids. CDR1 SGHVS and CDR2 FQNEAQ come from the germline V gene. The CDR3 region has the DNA TGTGCCAGCAGACCTCGACAGTCCAGCTCCTACGAGCAGTACTTC. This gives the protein CASRPRQSSSYEQYF.

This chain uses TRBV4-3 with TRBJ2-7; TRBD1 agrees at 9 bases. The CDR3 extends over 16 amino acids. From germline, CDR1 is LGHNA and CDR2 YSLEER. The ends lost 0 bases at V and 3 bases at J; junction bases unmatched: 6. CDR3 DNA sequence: TGCGCCAGCAGCCAAGATCTGGGACAGGGTCACTACGAGCAGTACTTC. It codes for CASSQDLGQGHYEQYF.

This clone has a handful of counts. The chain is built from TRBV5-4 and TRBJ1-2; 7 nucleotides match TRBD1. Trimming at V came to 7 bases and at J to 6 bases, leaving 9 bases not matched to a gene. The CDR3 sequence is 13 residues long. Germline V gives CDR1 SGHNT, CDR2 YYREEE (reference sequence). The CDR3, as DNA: TGTGCCAGCGGCATACGACAGGGAGATGGCTACACCTTC. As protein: CASGIRQGDGYTF. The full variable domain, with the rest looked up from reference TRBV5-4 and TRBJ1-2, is ETGVTQSPTHLIKTRGQQVTLRCSSQSGHNTVSWYQQALGQGPQFIFQYYREEENGRGNFPPRFSGLQFPNYSSELNVNALELDDSALYLCASGIRQGDGYTFGSGTRLTVV.

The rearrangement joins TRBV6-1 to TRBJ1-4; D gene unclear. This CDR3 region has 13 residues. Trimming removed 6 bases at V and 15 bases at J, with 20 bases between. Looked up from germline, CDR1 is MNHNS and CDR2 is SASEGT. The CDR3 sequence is CASSLSRIYRMFF. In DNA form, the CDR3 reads TGTGCCAGCAGCCTATCCCGAATTTATAGGATGTTTTTT.

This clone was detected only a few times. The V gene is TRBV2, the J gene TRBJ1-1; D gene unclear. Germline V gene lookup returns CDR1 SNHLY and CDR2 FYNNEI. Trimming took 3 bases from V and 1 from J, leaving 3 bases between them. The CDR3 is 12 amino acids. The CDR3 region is CASSDRNTEAFF. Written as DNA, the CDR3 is TGTGCCAGCAGTGACAGGAACACTGAAGCTTTCTTT. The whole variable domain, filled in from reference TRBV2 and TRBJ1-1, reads EPEVTQTPSHQVTQMGQEVILRCVPISNHLYFYWYRQILGQKVEFLVSFYNNEISEKSEIFDDQFSVERPDGSNFTLKIRSTKLEDSAMYFCASSDRNTEAFFGQGTRLTVV.

Here the CDR3 DNA reads TGCGCCAGCAGCCAACAGGGGGCTTTGGAGACCCAGTACTTC. It specifies CASSQQGALETQYF. This rearrangement joins TRBV5-1 to TRBJ2-5; 9 positions match TRBD1. The V gene end was trimmed by 4 bases and the J gene end by 5 bases; junction bases not matched to a gene: 6. CDR1 is SGHRS, CDR2 YFSETQ, per germline. CDR3 length equals 14 residues.

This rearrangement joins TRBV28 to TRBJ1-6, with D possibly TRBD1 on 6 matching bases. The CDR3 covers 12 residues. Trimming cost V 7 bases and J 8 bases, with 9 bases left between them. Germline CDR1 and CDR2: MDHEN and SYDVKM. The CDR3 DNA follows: TGTGCCAGCACCTCAGGGGATTCACCCCTCCACTTT. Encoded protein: CASTSGDSPLHF.

This chain's CDR3 is CASSRRTETTYEQYF. CDR3 sequence (DNA): TGCGCCAGCAGCCGAAGGACAGAGACCACCTACGAGCAGTACTTC. The rearrangement joins TRBV5-1 to TRBJ2-7, with D tentatively TRBD1 (6 bases). CDR1 and CDR2 (germline): SGHRS, YFSETQ. This CDR3 contains 15 residues. Deletions cut 4 bases from V and 2 bases from J, with 16 bases between.

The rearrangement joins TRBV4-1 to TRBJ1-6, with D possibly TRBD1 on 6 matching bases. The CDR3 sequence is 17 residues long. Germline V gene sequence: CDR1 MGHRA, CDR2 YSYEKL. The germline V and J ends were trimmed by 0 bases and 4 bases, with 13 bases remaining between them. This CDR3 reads CASSQESWQGYNSPLHF. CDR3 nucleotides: TGCGCCAGCAGCCAAGAGAGTTGGCAGGGGTATAATTCACCCCTCCACTTT.

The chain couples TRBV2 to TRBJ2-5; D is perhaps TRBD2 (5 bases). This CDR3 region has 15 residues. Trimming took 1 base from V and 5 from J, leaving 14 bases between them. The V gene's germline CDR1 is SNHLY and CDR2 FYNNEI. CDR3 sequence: CASSEEASYWETQYF. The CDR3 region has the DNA TGTGCCAGCAGTGAAGAGGCTAGCTATTGGGAGACCCAGTACTTC.

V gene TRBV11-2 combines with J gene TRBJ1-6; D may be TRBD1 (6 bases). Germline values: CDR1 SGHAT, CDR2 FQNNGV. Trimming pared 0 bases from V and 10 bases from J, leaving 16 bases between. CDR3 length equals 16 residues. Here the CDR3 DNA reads TGTGCCAGCAGCTTAGATATTGGGCAGGGGAGCTCACCCCTCCACTTT. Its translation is CASSLDIGQGSSPLHF.

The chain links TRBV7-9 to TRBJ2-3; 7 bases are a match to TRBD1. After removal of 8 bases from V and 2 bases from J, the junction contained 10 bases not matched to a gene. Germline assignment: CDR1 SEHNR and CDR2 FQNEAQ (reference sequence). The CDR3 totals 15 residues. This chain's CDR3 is CASGGGTANTDTQYF. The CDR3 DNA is TGTGCCAGCGGCGGTGGGACAGCAAACACAGATACGCAGTATTTT.

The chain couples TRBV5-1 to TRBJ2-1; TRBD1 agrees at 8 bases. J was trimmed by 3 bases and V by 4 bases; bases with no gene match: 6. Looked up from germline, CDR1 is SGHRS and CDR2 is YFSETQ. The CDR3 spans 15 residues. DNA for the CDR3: TGCGCCAGCAGCCCATCGGGGACAGGCTACAATGAGCAGTTCTTC. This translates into CASSPSGTGYNEQFF.

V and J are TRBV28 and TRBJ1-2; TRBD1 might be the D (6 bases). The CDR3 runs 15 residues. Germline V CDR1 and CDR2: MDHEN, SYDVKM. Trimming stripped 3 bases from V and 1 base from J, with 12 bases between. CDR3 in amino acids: CASSLAGALNYGYTF. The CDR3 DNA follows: TGTGCCAGCAGTTTGGCAGGGGCGCTTAACTATGGCTACACCTTC.

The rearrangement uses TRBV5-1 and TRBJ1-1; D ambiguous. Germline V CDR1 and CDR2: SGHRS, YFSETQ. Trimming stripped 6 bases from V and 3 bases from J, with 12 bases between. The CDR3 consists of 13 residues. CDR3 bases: TGCGCCAGCAACTTTGACGGGGACACTGAAGCTTTCTTT. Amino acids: CASNFDGDTEAFF.

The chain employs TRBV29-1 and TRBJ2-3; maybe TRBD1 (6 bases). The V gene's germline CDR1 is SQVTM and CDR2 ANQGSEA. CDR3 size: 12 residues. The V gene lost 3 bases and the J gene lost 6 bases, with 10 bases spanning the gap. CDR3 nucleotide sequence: TGCAGCGTTGATGGGGGCGAGGATACGCAGTATTTT. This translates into CSVDGGEDTQYF.

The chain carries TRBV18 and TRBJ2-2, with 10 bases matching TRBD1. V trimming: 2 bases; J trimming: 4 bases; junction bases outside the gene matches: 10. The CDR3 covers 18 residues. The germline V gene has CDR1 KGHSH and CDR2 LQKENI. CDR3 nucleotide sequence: TGTGCCAGCTCACCAAGGACGATCGGACAGGGGGTCACCGGGGAGCTGTTTTTT. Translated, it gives CASSPRTIGQGVTGELFF.

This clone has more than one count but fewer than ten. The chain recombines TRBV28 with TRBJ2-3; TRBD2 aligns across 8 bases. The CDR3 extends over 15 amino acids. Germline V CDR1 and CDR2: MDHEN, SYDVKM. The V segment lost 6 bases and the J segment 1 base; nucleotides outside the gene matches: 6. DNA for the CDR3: TGTGCCAGCAGCCTCCGCGGGAGGCGCACAGATACGCAGTATTTT. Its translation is CASSLRGRRTDTQYF.

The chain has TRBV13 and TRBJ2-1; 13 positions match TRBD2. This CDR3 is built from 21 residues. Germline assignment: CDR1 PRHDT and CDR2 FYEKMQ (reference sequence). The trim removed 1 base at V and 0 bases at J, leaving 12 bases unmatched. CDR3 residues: CASSLAIRTSGGASSYNEQFF. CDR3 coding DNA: TGTGCCAGCAGCTTAGCTATCCGAACTAGCGGGGGGGCCAGCTCCTACAATGAGCAGTTCTTC.

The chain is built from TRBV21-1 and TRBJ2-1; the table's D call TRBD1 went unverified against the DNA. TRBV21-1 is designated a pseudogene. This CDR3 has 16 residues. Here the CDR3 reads CASSKRTGEDGNEQFF. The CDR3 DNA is TGTGCCAGCAGCAAACGGACAGGGGAGGACGGCAATGAGCAGTTCTTC.

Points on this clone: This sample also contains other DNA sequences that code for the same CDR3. The chain's CDR3 is CASRETGGGYNEQFF. In DNA, the CDR3 is TGTGCCAGCAGGGAGACAGGGGGCGGGTACAATGAGCAGTTCTTC. The J gene is TRBJ2-1, the V gene TRBV2; TRBD1 aligns across 10 bases. The CDR3 sequence is 15 residues long. CDR1 and CDR2 (germline): SNHLY, FYNNEI. V dropped 6 bases and J dropped 4; count of bases not matched to a gene: 6.